The T cell receptor beta chain under discussion was sequenced for a study of cytomegalovirus exposure and HLA in healthy donors. Only a few counts were recorded for this clone. Produced via immunoSEQ multiplex PCR; TCRdb's table is partial and in-frame only. The profile shows roughly 250,000 clones, approximately 90% of them singletons. V was cut by 2 bases and J by 6 bases, with 17 bases left in between. This CDR3 has 17 residues. Per the germline V gene, CDR1 is MNHNS and CDR2 is SASEGT. The source is a young man in good health and CMV-seronegative. Sequencing was carried out using PBMCs. The chain joins TRBV6-1 to TRBJ1-6; possible D gene TRBD1, 6 bases. The CDR3 DNA reads as TGTGCCAGCAGTGAAAGTCTCGTGGGCAGGGGTAATTCACCCCTCCACTTT. Translating gives CASSESLVGRGNSPLHF.